This passage covers 26 T cell receptor beta chains from one sample sequenced in a study of blood T cells in healthy people across ages. A second PCR, run for roughly 7 to 11 cycles, used a sample-barcoded 5' primer plus a J-beta primer mix. TCRdb reanalysed the 5' RACE reads using MiXCR and keeps one entry per CDR3 protein. The table shows some 800,000 distinct CDR3 sequences, with around two fifths occurring only once. Material for sequencing was blood. These TCRs come from a man aged 55 to 70 in good health.

This clonotype was counted once. The chain has TRBV9 and TRBJ2-2; 10 bases fit TRBD1. The germline V gene encodes CDR1 SGDLS and CDR2 YYNGEE. CDR3 length: 15 residues. With V trimmed by 5 bases and J by 6 bases, 7 bases remained unmatched. The CDR3 region is CASSSGQGHSGELFF. CDR3 DNA: TGTGCCAGCAGTTCGGGACAGGGGCATTCCGGGGAGCTGTTTTTT.

The chain is built from TRBV7-2 and TRBJ1-2; D might be TRBD1 (6 bases). Between the trimmed V and J ends, which lost 5 bases and 3 bases, there was a span of 19 bases. Germline V lookup: CDR1 SGHTA, CDR2 FQGNSA. The CDR3 runs 16 residues. CDR3: CASSRAQGSRYYGYTF. Written as DNA, the CDR3 is TGTGCCAGCAGCCGCGCTCAGGGGTCGAGGTACTATGGCTACACCTTC. Full variable domain (outside the CDR3, taken from reference TRBV7-2 and TRBJ1-2): GAGVSQSPSNKVTEKGKDVELRCDPISGHTALYWYRQSLGQGLEFLIYFQGNSAPDKSGLPSDRFSAERTGGSVSTLTIQRTQQEDSAVYLCASSRAQGSRYYGYTFGSGTRLTVV.

This clonotype was seen only a few times. V usage is TRBV20-1 and J usage is TRBJ2-3, with TRBD2 identical over 11 bases. The ends lost 3 bases at V and 4 bases at J; junction bases unmatched: 6. This CDR3 comprises 15 residues. Germline V gives CDR1 DFQATT, CDR2 SNEGSKA (reference sequence). CDR3 region: CSASATSGASDTQYF. The CDR3 DNA follows: TGCAGTGCTAGTGCGACTAGCGGGGCCTCAGATACGCAGTATTTT.

This chain links TRBV12-3 or TRBV12-4 with TRBJ2-2; weak D call: TRBD2 (5 bases). The CDR3 sequence is 15 residues long. V was shortened by 10 bases and J by 3 bases, with 18 bases between the two germline ends. CDR3 sequence: CAIQRGYGDTGELFF. The CDR3, as DNA: TGTGCCATCCAACGGGGTTATGGGGACACCGGGGAGCTGTTTTTT.

The chain has TRBV5-1 and TRBJ2-1, with a weak D call TRBD2 (7 bases). V gave up 5 bases and J gave up 5 bases, with 17 bases separating them. The germline V gene has CDR1 SGHRS and CDR2 YFSETQ. The CDR3 length is 15 residues. CDR3 loop: CASRAAGADHNEQFF. The CDR3 DNA is TGCGCCAGCAGGGCTGCGGGGGCCGACCACAATGAGCAGTTCTTC.

A few counts support this clonotype. The V gene is TRBV5-6, the J gene TRBJ1-1, with D perhaps matching TRBD1 (6 bases). The V and J ends lost 4 bases and 0 bases respectively, with 16 bases between them. Germline V gene sequence: CDR1 SGHDT, CDR2 YYEEEE. The CDR3 totals 16 residues. The CDR3 region has the DNA TGTGCCAGCAGCATACAGGGATGGACTTTGAACACTGAAGCTTTCTTT. Its protein product is CASSIQGWTLNTEAFF.

J is TRBJ1-5 and V is TRBV5-1; 7 bases agree with TRBD1. The ends lost 4 bases at V and 2 bases at J; junction bases unmatched: 9. The CDR3 sequence is 16 residues long. Germline CDR1 and CDR2: SGHRS and YFSETQ. Here the CDR3 reads CASSPTGPTGNQPQHF. The DNA for the CDR3 is TGCGCCAGCAGCCCGACAGGGCCCACGGGCAATCAGCCCCAGCATTTT.

This clonotype was detected once. The rearrangement links TRBV7-9 to TRBJ1-5, with 7 nucleotides matching TRBD1. The CDR3 covers 16 residues. Looked up from germline, CDR1 is SEHNR and CDR2 is FQNEAQ (reference sequence). V dropped 0 bases and J dropped 0; count of bases not matched to a gene: 2. CDR3 loop: CASSLAAGGSNQPQHF. The CDR3 DNA follows: TGTGCCAGCAGCTTAGCGGCAGGGGGTAGCAATCAGCCCCAGCATTTT.

This CDR3 is CASTRDSTSHNEQFF. Here the CDR3 DNA reads TGCGCCAGCACAAGGGACTCGACCAGCCACAATGAGCAGTTCTTC. The chain recombines TRBV5-1 with TRBJ2-1; D is possibly TRBD2 (6 bases). Trimming removed 6 bases from V and 5 bases from J, with 18 bases in between. The germline V gene encodes CDR1 SGHRS and CDR2 YFSETQ. This CDR3 has 15 residues. Drawing the rest from reference TRBV5-1 and TRBJ2-1, the complete variable domain is KAGVTQTPRYLIKTRGQQVTLSCSPISGHRSVSWYQQTPGQGLQFLFEYFSETQRNKGNFPGRFSGRQFSNSRSEMNVSTLELGDSALYLCASTRDSTSHNEQFFGPGTRLTVL.

In the case of this clonotype: The junction does not match germline at one end; this may be a read error. The CDR3 DNA sequence: TGTGCCGGCAGTCCACCCTGGGATTCACCCCTCCACTTT. Its translation: CAGSPPWDSPLHF. V usage is TRBV6-1 and J usage is TRBJ1-6, with D uncertain. The length of the CDR3 is 13 residues. Germline V gene sequence: CDR1 MNHNS, CDR2 SASEGT.

A few counts support this clonotype. The rearrangement uses TRBV7-2 and TRBJ2-7; 12 nucleotides match TRBD2. This CDR3 has 15 amino acids. After removal of 5 bases from V and 2 bases from J, the junction contained 4 bases not matched to a gene. Germline values: CDR1 SGHTA, CDR2 FQGNSA. Here the CDR3 reads CASSIGLAGPYEQYF. The CDR3 bases are TGTGCCAGCAGCATCGGACTAGCGGGGCCCTACGAGCAGTACTTC.

The V and J genes are TRBV12-3 or TRBV12-4 and TRBJ1-2, with a weak D call TRBD1 (6 bases). The V end lost 5 bases, the J end lost 8 bases, and 9 bases lay between the germline ends. The CDR3 covers 11 residues. CDR3 sequence (DNA): TGTGCCAGCAGTGTGGGGGGCGGCTACACCTTC. It yields the protein CASSVGGGYTF.

V and J are TRBV6-5 and TRBJ2-3, with D perhaps TRBD1 (6 bases). Per the germline V gene, CDR1 is MNHEY and CDR2 is SVGAGI. The CDR3 runs 19 residues. V dropped 5 bases and J dropped 6 bases, with 30 bases sitting between them. CDR3 sequence: CASSTSDYRQDSRGDTQYF. Written as DNA, the CDR3 is TGTGCCAGCAGTACCTCGGATTATCGACAGGACTCTCGGGGCGATACGCAGTATTTT.

CDR3 loop: CASSLVTKAAEAFF. The CDR3, as DNA: TGTGCCAGCAGCCTAGTCACCAAAGCGGCTGAAGCTTTCTTT. The chain carries TRBV6-5 and TRBJ1-1; D is uncertain. Germline V lookup: CDR1 MNHEY, CDR2 SVGAGI. The germline V and J ends were trimmed by 6 bases and 6 bases, with 17 bases remaining between them. The CDR3 totals 14 residues.

In this sample, this clonotype turned up a few times. The V call is TRBV7-2, the J call TRBJ2-1; possible D gene TRBD2, 6 bases. This CDR3 has 16 residues. Per germline, CDR1 SGHTA and CDR2 FQGNSA. V was clipped by 5 bases and J by 4 bases, with 18 bases between them. In DNA form, the CDR3 reads TGTGCCAGCAGCCCCACTTATAGCGGACAATACAATGAGCAGTTCTTC. Amino acid sequence: CASSPTYSGQYNEQFF.

The CDR3 loop is CSVEDLDGDRGNEQFF. CDR3 DNA: TGCAGCGTTGAAGATTTAGACGGGGACAGGGGGAATGAGCAGTTCTTC. The chain uses TRBV29-1 and TRBJ2-1; 11 bases are shared with TRBD1. Looked up from germline, CDR1 is SQVTM and CDR2 is ANQGSEA. The CDR3 sequence is 16 residues long. The V segment lost 0 bases and the J segment 7 bases; nucleotides outside the gene matches: 8.

The genes are TRBV15 and TRBJ2-1; no definite D call. CDR1 LNHNV and CDR2 YYDKDF come from the germline V gene (reference sequence). The CDR3 has 16 amino acids. Trimming pared 0 bases from V and 0 bases from J, leaving 9 bases between. The CDR3 DNA is TGTGCCACCAGCAGAGATGGTCGCAGCTCCTACAATGAGCAGTTCTTC. Protein product: CATSRDGRSSYNEQFF.

This clonotype was observed a handful of times. V is TRBV6-5 and J is TRBJ2-3; D may be TRBD1 or TRBD2 (5 bases each). CDR1 MNHEY and CDR2 SVGAGI come from the germline V gene. CDR3 size: 14 residues. With 7 bases removed from V and 2 bases from J, the gap between germline ends came to 13 bases. The CDR3 loop reads CASKPGPYTDTQYF. The CDR3 coding sequence is TGTGCCAGCAAACCGGGACCATACACAGATACGCAGTATTTT.

The sample holds one count of this clonotype. This chain connects TRBV4-3 to TRBJ2-1, with D unresolved. TRBJ2-7 matches the DNA end more closely, so the J call is doubtful. The CDR3 is 15 amino acids. The germline CDR1 and CDR2 sequences are LGHNA and YSLEER. CDR3 bases: TGCGCCAGCAGCCAAGGGATGGGCTTTCCCAATGAGCAGTACTTC. Amino acids: CASSQGMGFPNEQYF.

This clonotype has more than one count but fewer than ten. The gene calls are TRBV20-1 and TRBJ2-5, with TRBD1 matching 11 bases. V gave up 5 bases and J gave up 5 bases; unmatched junction bases: 7. The CDR3 has 14 amino acids. Germline-derived CDR1 and CDR2 are DFQATT and SNEGSKA (reference sequence). For the CDR3, the DNA is TGCAGTGCTCTGGACAGGGGGCGGTGGGAGACCCAGTACTTC. Translating it yields CSALDRGRWETQYF.

V gene TRBV7-2 combines with J gene TRBJ2-1; 8 bases align to TRBD1. The CDR3 length is 13 residues. CDR1 and CDR2 from the germline V gene are SGHTA and FQGNSA. The V segment lost 6 bases and the J segment 6 bases; nucleotides outside the gene matches: 4. The CDR3 reads CASSVGTGNEQFF. The CDR3 nucleotides are TGTGCCAGCAGTGTCGGGACAGGCAATGAGCAGTTCTTC.

The chain couples TRBV20-1 to TRBJ2-5; D is possibly TRBD2 (6 bases). The CDR3 has 11 residues. Trimming shortened V by 5 bases and J by 11 bases, and 15 bases separated the two germline ends. Germline lookup yields CDR1 DFQATT and CDR2 SNEGSKA (reference sequence). CDR3 sequence: CSAGTQNEQYF. The CDR3 nucleotides are TGCAGTGCTGGGACTCAGAATGAGCAGTACTTC.

The chain has TRBV9 and TRBJ2-7, with TRBD1 matching 9 bases. Germline trimming cut 2 bases from V and 2 bases from J; bases unmatched to any gene: 11. The CDR3 is 17 amino acids. Germline-derived CDR1 and CDR2 are SGDLS and YYNGEE. CDR3 DNA sequence: TGTGCCAGCAGCGTGGGTCCCTCGGGACAGGGAACCTACGAGCAGTACTTC. Protein product: CASSVGPSGQGTYEQYF.

This clonotype showed up just a few times. This sequence joins TRBV5-1 and TRBJ2-6; D might be TRBD1 (5 bases). Germline V gene data show CDR1 as SGHRS and CDR2 as YFSETQ. This CDR3 has 16 amino acids. V gave up 3 bases and J gave up 0 bases, with 10 bases separating them. The CDR3 DNA is TGCGCCAGCAGCTCGTCAGGGCTCTCTGGGGCCAACGTCCTGACTTTC. This translates into CASSSSGLSGANVLTF.

V is TRBV7-2 and J is TRBJ2-5, with D unclear. V was shortened by 2 bases and J by 11 bases, with 24 bases between the two germline ends. The V gene's germline CDR1 is SGHTA and CDR2 FQGNSA. The CDR3 is 16 amino acids. CDR3 region: CASSLTGDPSYNEQYF. CDR3 DNA sequence: TGTGCCAGCAGCTTAACCGGCGATCCCTCCTACAATGAGCAGTACTTC.

The gene calls are TRBV24-1 and TRBJ2-5; 7 nucleotides agree with TRBD1. With 0 bases clipped from V and 2 bases from J, the junction kept 14 bases outside the gene matches. The germline V gene encodes CDR1 KGHDR and CDR2 SFDVKD. CDR3 length: 19 residues. For the CDR3, the DNA is TGTGCCACCAGTGATTTGTCGGGACAGACAAACATCTCACAAGAGACCCAGTACTTC. Amino acid sequence: CATSDLSGQTNISQETQYF.